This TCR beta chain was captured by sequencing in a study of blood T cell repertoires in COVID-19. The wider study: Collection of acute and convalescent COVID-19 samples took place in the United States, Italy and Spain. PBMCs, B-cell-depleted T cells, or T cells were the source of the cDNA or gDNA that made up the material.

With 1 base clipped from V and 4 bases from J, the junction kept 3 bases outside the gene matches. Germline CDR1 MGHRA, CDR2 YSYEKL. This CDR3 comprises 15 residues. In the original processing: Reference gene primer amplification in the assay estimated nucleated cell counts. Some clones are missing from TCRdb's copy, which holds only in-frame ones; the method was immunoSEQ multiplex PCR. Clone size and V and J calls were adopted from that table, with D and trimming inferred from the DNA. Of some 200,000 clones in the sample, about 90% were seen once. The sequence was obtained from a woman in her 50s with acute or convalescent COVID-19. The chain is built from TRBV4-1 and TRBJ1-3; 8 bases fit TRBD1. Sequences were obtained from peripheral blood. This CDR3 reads CASSQGRGLGNTIYF. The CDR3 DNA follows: TGCGCCAGCAGCCAAGGCAGGGGGCTGGGAAACACCATATATTTT.